These T cell receptor beta chains were read from a single sample in a study of blood T cell repertoires in COVID-19. Produced via immunoSEQ multiplex PCR; TCRdb's table is partial and in-frame only. The sample contains 86,000 or so clones, around nine tenths of which appear only once. What was sequenced was peripheral blood. These receptor sequences come from a man aged 45-65 years with active or convalescent COVID-19. The CDR3 runs from the conserved cysteine through the conserved F or W. The D gene is left open where the match is weak. Part of the rows lack a size; the others show once, few, many or a class for expanded clones.

d_call	clone_size	j_call	v_call	cdr3_aa	cdr3_nt
TRBD2	few	TRBJ2-3	TRBV3-1/TRBV3-2	CASSQELAGGSTDTQYF	TGTGCCAGCAGCCAAGAATTGGCGGGGGGGAGCACAGATACGCAGTATTTT
TRBD1	NA	TRBJ1-1	TRBV7-2	CASSAGTGGAFF	TGTGCCAGCAGCGCTGGGACAGGGGGAGCTTTCTTT
TRBD1	NA	TRBJ1-6	TRBV19	CASSSRQGNNSPLHF	TGTGCCAGTAGTTCGCGACAGGGTAATAATTCACCCCTCCACTTT
NA	NA	TRBJ2-2	TRBV9	CASSVSPGVDTGELFF	TGTGCCAGCAGCGTATCCCCGGGGGTTGACACCGGGGAGCTGTTTTTT
TRBD2	NA	TRBJ2-5	TRBV10-1	CASSERLAGETQYF	TGCGCCAGCAGTGAGCGACTAGCGGGAGAGACCCAGTACTTC
TRBD2	NA	TRBJ2-1	TRBV9	CASSVGSGDNEQFF	TGTGCCAGCAGCGTCGGTAGCGGGGACAATGAGCAGTTCTTC
NA	NA	TRBJ2-5	TRBV7-9	CASGPGVVQETQYF	TGTGCCAGCGGCCCGGGTGTCGTCCAAGAGACCCAGTACTTC
NA	NA	TRBJ1-2	TRBV28	CASSSEGGGAYYGYTF	TGTGCCAGCAGTTCAGAAGGTGGGGGGGCCTACTATGGCTACACCTTC
NA	few	TRBJ1-6	TRBV2	CASSRTAGNSPLHF	TGTGCCAGCAGTCGGACAGCTGGTAATTCACCCCTCCACTTT
TRBD1	NA	TRBJ1-1	TRBV6-6	CASSLDRATEAFF	TGTGCCAGCAGTTTAGACAGGGCCACTGAAGCTTTCTTT
NA	NA	TRBJ1-2	TRBV11-2	CASSSWPKGLNYGYTF	TGTGCCAGCAGCTCCTGGCCCAAGGGGCTTAACTATGGCTACACCTTC
NA	few	TRBJ1-2	TRBV5-1	CASSLVGSQGKDYGYTF	TGCGCCAGCAGCTTGGTGGGTAGTCAGGGGAAGGACTATGGCTACACCTTC
TRBD1	NA	TRBJ1-5	TRBV4-1	CASSWQGEANQPQHF	TGCGCCAGCAGCTGGCAGGGGGAGGCCAATCAGCCCCAGCATTTT
NA	NA	TRBJ2-1	TRBV30	CAWSPPQGRSYNEQFF	TGTGCCTGGAGTCCTCCCCAGGGTCGCTCCTACAATGAGCAGTTCTTC
TRBD2	NA	TRBJ2-5	TRBV5-4	CASSLYSQRGPGETQYF	TGTGCCAGCAGCTTGTATTCCCAGCGGGGGCCGGGAGAGACCCAGTACTTC
TRBD1	NA	TRBJ2-2	TRBV19	CASSTTGDTGELFF	TGTGCCAGTAGTACTACAGGGGACACCGGGGAGCTGTTTTTT
TRBD2	NA	TRBJ2-1	TRBV5-1	CASRSSGDYEQFF	TGCGCCAGCAGGTCTAGCGGGGATTATGAGCAGTTCTTC
NA	NA	TRBJ1-2	TRBV10-3	CAISVTVHGYTF	TGTGCCATCAGTGTGACAGTTCATGGCTACACCTTC
TRBD1	once	TRBJ1-1	TRBV3-1/TRBV3-2	CASSPTGGRAFF	TGTGCCAGCAGTCCTACAGGGGGGAGGGCTTTCTTT
NA	NA	TRBJ1-6	TRBV29-1	CSVATDYNSPLHF	TGCAGCGTAGCGACGGACTATAATTCACCCCTCCACTTT
TRBD2	NA	TRBJ2-5	TRBV13	CASSLGGAGALETQYF	TGTGCCAGCAGCTTAGGTGGAGCGGGGGCCCTGGAGACCCAGTACTTC
NA	NA	TRBJ1-5	TRBV24-1	CATSDSGRNGVSNQPQHF	TGTGCCACCAGTGATTCGGGTCGCAACGGGGTTAGCAATCAGCCCCAGCATTTT
TRBD2	NA	TRBJ2-4	TRBV18	CASSPSLLAGALAKNIQYF	TGTGCCAGCTCACCTAGTCTTTTAGCGGGGGCCTTAGCCAAAAACATTCAGTACTTC